The 26 T cell receptor beta chains below come from one sample, sequenced in a study of blood T cell repertoires in COVID-19. TCRdb's table, derived via immunoSEQ multiplex PCR, lists solely in-frame clones and lacks some. The table lists 70,000 to 80,000 clones, 87% of them singletons, with 5% to 6.5% in the top ten. Material: peripheral blood. These receptors originate from a woman in her fifties or sixties with acute or convalescent COVID-19.

The V and J genes are TRBV5-1 and TRBJ2-5; D is unclear. The V end was cut by 3 bases, the J end by 0 bases, with 9 bases between. The germline gives CDR1 SGHRS, CDR2 YFSETQ. The CDR3 is 14 amino acids. In DNA form, the CDR3 reads TGCGCCAGCAGCTCAGAAGCGTACCAAGAGACCCAGTACTTC. Translation: CASSSEAYQETQYF.

This clone was seen only once. The chain employs TRBV6-5 and TRBJ1-1; D is perhaps TRBD1 (5 bases). V was shortened by 6 bases and J by 5 bases, with 16 bases between the two germline ends. Germline-derived CDR1 and CDR2 are MNHEY and SVGAGI. The CDR3 contains 14 residues. In DNA form, the CDR3 reads TGTGCCAGCAGACCCCGGACATGGGATACTGAAGCTTTCTTT. Translation gives CASRPRTWDTEAFF.

The chain carries TRBV18 and TRBJ1-1; D unclear. CDR3 length: 14 residues. Looked up from germline, CDR1 is KGHSH and CDR2 is LQKENI. V shed 1 base and J shed 1 base, with 7 bases lying between them. CDR3 bases: TGTGCCAGCTCACCACTGGAGACGAACACTGAAGCTTTCTTT. It specifies CASSPLETNTEAFF.

The V gene is TRBV27, the J gene TRBJ2-7; D remains ambiguous. CDR1 and CDR2 (germline): MNHEY, SMNVEV (reference sequence). Trimming stripped 3 bases from V and 2 bases from J, with 14 bases between. CDR3 size: 15 residues. The CDR3 coding sequence is TGTGCCAGCAGTTTTCGTCAACGGCGGCCCTACGAGCAGTACTTC. Translation: CASSFRQRRPYEQYF.

This clone was observed a single time. The gene calls are TRBV19 and TRBJ1-4, with D unclear. This CDR3 contains 14 residues. Trimming took off 1 base at V and 5 bases at J, with 8 bases between the two ends. Germline values: CDR1 LNHDA, CDR2 SQIVND (reference sequence). This CDR3 is CASSIGAINEKLFF. CDR3 in DNA: TGTGCCAGTAGTATAGGAGCCATCAATGAAAAACTGTTTTTT.

The chain employs TRBV28 and TRBJ2-7; weak D call: TRBD1 (6 bases). The germline V and J ends were trimmed by 6 bases and 7 bases, with 16 bases remaining between them. CDR1 and CDR2 from the germline V gene are MDHEN and SYDVKM. The CDR3 totals 13 residues. The CDR3, as DNA: TGTGCCAGCAGGAAACAGGGATCCGGGGAGCAGTACTTC. It specifies CASRKQGSGEQYF.

This clone was detected only once. The chain recombines TRBV19 with TRBJ1-1; D is unresolved. V shed 2 bases and J shed 0 bases, with 22 bases lying between them. The germline V gene encodes CDR1 LNHDA and CDR2 SQIVND (reference sequence). The CDR3 has 19 amino acids. The CDR3 DNA reads TGTGCCAGTAGTATACAGGCGGGAATGAGGAACCGGATGAACACTGAAGCTTTCTTT. This translates into CASSIQAGMRNRMNTEAFF.

In this sample, this clone turned up once. The V call is TRBV3-1 (or the pseudogene TRBV3-2), the J call TRBJ1-6, with D uncertain. CDR3 length equals 13 residues. Germline V gene lookup returns CDR1 LGHDT and CDR2 YNNKEL (reference sequence). Trimming pared 1 base from V and 9 bases from J, leaving 7 bases between. CDR3: CASSQVEGSPLHF. CDR3 DNA sequence: TGTGCCAGCAGCCAAGTTGAGGGTTCACCCCTCCACTTT.

For this clone: At the DNA level, this CDR3 is encoded by other sequences in the same sample as well. The CDR3 nucleotides are TGTGCCAGCAGCCAAGACCATAGCAATCAGCCCCAGCATTTT. This gives the protein CASSQDHSNQPQHF. This chain uses TRBV3-1 (or the pseudogene TRBV3-2) with TRBJ1-5, with D uncertain. From germline, CDR1 is LGHDT and CDR2 YNNKEL (reference sequence). Trimming removed 0 bases from V and 0 bases from J, with 3 bases in between. The CDR3 is 14 amino acids.

This sequence joins TRBV5-1 and TRBJ2-5, with D possibly matching TRBD2 (6 bases). From germline, CDR1 is SGHRS and CDR2 YFSETQ. The CDR3 runs 15 residues. V lost 0 bases, J lost 6 bases, and 15 bases lay in between. The CDR3 protein is CASSLEVVGRKTQYF. The CDR3 bases are TGCGCCAGCAGCTTGGAGGTTGTAGGGAGGAAGACCCAGTACTTC.

This rearrangement joins TRBV4-2 to TRBJ1-6; 9 positions match TRBD1. CDR1 and CDR2 (germline): LGHNA, YNFKEQ. The V and J ends lost 1 base and 7 bases, in that order; junction bases with no gene match: 5. This CDR3 is 16 amino acids long. This chain's CDR3 is CASSQVVQGANSPLHF. CDR3 nucleotide sequence: TGTGCCAGCAGCCAAGTCGTACAGGGGGCGAATTCACCCCTCCACTTT.

This sequence joins TRBV12-3 or TRBV12-4 and TRBJ1-1; D perhaps matches TRBD1 (6 bases). V dropped 3 bases and J dropped 2 bases, with 7 bases sitting between them. This CDR3 has 13 residues. As DNA, the CDR3 is TGTGCCAGCAGTTTGGGGGCTAACACTGAAGCTTTCTTT. Translation gives CASSLGANTEAFF.

This clone was detected only once. This chain links TRBV27 with TRBJ2-1, with 8 bases identical to TRBD2. J lost 4 bases, V lost 2 bases, and 4 bases had no gene match. The CDR3 totals 15 residues. The germline gives CDR1 MNHEY, CDR2 SMNVEV (reference sequence). The CDR3 loop reads CASSLEAGAYNEQFF. The DNA of the CDR3 is TGTGCCAGCAGTTTAGAAGCGGGAGCGTACAATGAGCAGTTCTTC.

The chain employs TRBV27 and TRBJ2-7; TRBD1 matches at 9 bases. Germline CDR1 reads MNHEY; CDR2 reads SMNVEV (reference sequence). CDR3 length: 15 amino acids. J lost 3 bases, V lost 6 bases, and 9 bases had no gene match. The CDR3 DNA sequence: TGTGCCAGCAGAAAACCGGGACAGGGAGGCTACGAGCAGTACTTC. This gives the protein CASRKPGQGGYEQYF.

The V gene is TRBV7-3, the J gene TRBJ2-7, with D possibly being TRBD2 (6 bases). Germline V gene sequence: CDR1 SGHTA, CDR2 FQGTGA. The V end lost 1 base, the J end lost 2 bases, and 9 bases lay between the germline ends. The CDR3 totals 14 residues. As DNA, the CDR3 is TGTGCCAGCAGCTTAAGCGGAGGGCCCTACGAGCAGTACTTC. This sequence encodes CASSLSGGPYEQYF.

In its sample, this clone was seen a few times. The chain joins TRBV12-3 or TRBV12-4 to TRBJ2-2, with D unclear. The CDR3 length is 13 residues. Trimming shortened V by 4 bases and J by 6 bases, and 9 bases separated the two germline ends. In DNA, the CDR3 is TGTGCCAGCAGTTCCCTCCGGGCCGGGGAGCTGTTTTTT. Translated: CASSSLRAGELFF.

V is TRBV27 and J is TRBJ2-1, with TRBD2 matching 14 bases. CDR3 length equals 19 residues. J was trimmed by 4 bases and V by 5 bases; bases with no gene match: 13. The germline V gene encodes CDR1 MNHEY and CDR2 SMNVEV (reference sequence). DNA of the CDR3: TGTGCCAGCAGTCTAACCGGGACTAGCGGGAGTTGGGTGTACAATGAGCAGTTCTTC. It translates to CASSLTGTSGSWVYNEQFF.

This clone has a handful of counts. The rearrangement joins TRBV12-3 or TRBV12-4 to TRBJ2-7; possible D gene TRBD2, 5 bases. The CDR3 contains 12 residues. V was cut by 3 bases and J by 11 bases, with 14 bases left in between. CDR3 loop: CASSLTTYGEYF. The CDR3 nucleotides are TGTGCCAGCAGTTTGACCACGTACGGGGAGTACTTC.

The V call is TRBV10-3, the J call TRBJ1-2; D may be TRBD1 (6 bases). Looked up from germline, CDR1 is ENHRY and CDR2 is SYGVKD. Trimming shortened V by 0 bases and J by 5 bases, and 19 bases separated the two germline ends. The CDR3 sequence is 17 residues long. The CDR3 nucleotides read TGTGCCATCAGTGAGTCGAAATTGGCAGGGGCCGGATATGGCTACACCTTC. The encoded protein is CAISESKLAGAGYGYTF.

This clone was detected once. V is TRBV11-2 and J is TRBJ1-2; D not certain. The CDR3 length is 13 residues. From germline, CDR1 is SGHAT and CDR2 FQNNGV. Trimming took 4 bases from V and 4 from J, leaving 10 bases between them. The CDR3, as DNA: TGTGCCAGCAGCTCCAGACTCACCTATGGCTACACCTTC. Amino acid sequence: CASSSRLTYGYTF. Variable domain in full (rest from reference TRBV11-2 and TRBJ1-2): EAGVAQSPRYKIIEKRQSVAFWCNPISGHATLYWYQQILGQGPKLLIQFQNNGVVDDSQLPKDRFSAERLKGVDSTLKIQPAKLEDSAVYLCASSSRLTYGYTFGSGTRLTVV.

The V and J genes are TRBV9 and TRBJ2-1; D might be TRBD2 (5 bases). The CDR3 loop spans 15 amino acids. Trimming shortened V by 4 bases and J by 7 bases, and 18 bases separated the two germline ends. From germline, CDR1 is SGDLS and CDR2 YYNGEE. CDR3: CASSPSWVAKNEQFF. The CDR3 bases are TGTGCCAGCAGCCCTAGCTGGGTAGCGAAGAATGAGCAGTTCTTC.

This clone was seen once. The chain employs TRBV30 and TRBJ1-1; unclear D gene. Germline assignment: CDR1 GTSNPN and CDR2 SVGIG (reference sequence). The CDR3 has 11 residues. V was pared by 0 bases and J by 11 bases, with 10 bases between. The CDR3 DNA follows: TGTGCCTGGAGTGTAGGAGGTTTGGCTTTCTTT. Its translation is CAWSVGGLAFF.

The chain carries TRBV7-9 and TRBJ1-2, with D perhaps matching TRBD1 (6 bases). This CDR3 spans 14 amino acids. V lost 5 bases and J lost 10, with 20 bases in between. Germline V gene lookup returns CDR1 SEHNR and CDR2 FQNEAQ (reference sequence). CDR3 sequence: CASSPGVQEGTYTF. The CDR3 bases are TGTGCCAGCAGCCCAGGGGTCCAGGAAGGGACCTACACCTTC.

DNA for the CDR3: TGTGCCAGCAGCGTAGTAGCGGGAGGGCCTTTGGATACGCAGTATTTT. This sequence encodes CASSVVAGGPLDTQYF. The gene calls are TRBV9 and TRBJ2-3; 11 bases align to TRBD2. V dropped 0 bases and J dropped 6; count of bases not matched to a gene: 6. CDR1 is SGDLS, CDR2 YYNGEE, per germline. This CDR3 has 16 residues.

This clone has a handful of counts. The gene calls are TRBV4-1 and TRBJ2-7; TRBD2 matches at 10 bases. Losses at the gene ends were 5 bases for V and 2 bases for J; bases not matched to a gene: 6. This CDR3 region has 15 residues. Germline CDR1 is MGHRA and CDR2 is YSYEKL. In nucleotides, the CDR3 is TGCGCCAGCAGCTTACAGCGGGAGGGCCCCTACGAGCAGTACTTC. Translation gives CASSLQREGPYEQYF.

The chain combines TRBV10-3 with TRBJ2-7; D remains unclear. CDR1 is ENHRY, CDR2 SYGVKD, per germline. V lost 5 bases, J lost 2 bases, and 13 bases lay in between. The CDR3 covers 14 residues. Here the CDR3 reads CAISPEALAYEQYF. CDR3 nucleotide sequence: TGTGCCATCAGTCCCGAGGCCCTCGCCTACGAGCAGTACTTC.